Below are 10 T cell receptor beta chains sequenced from a single sample in a study of regulatory T cells in long-lasting Graves disease. Library construction for TCR beta used iRepertoire HTBI primers and Arm-PCR of CDR3 regions. MiXCR, run by TCRdb on the multiplex PCR reads, gives a single entry per CDR3 protein. The repertoire includes roughly 440,000 distinct CDR3 sequences, about 16% of them detected once, and around 23% sits in the top ten. Time point reported: newly diagnosed GD, antithyroid drugs for less than 3 months. PBMC-extracted RNA yielded the TCR library. In addition, the sample was reused for a study of T cells in Graves' hyperthyroidism and ophthalmopathy.

The sequencing here drew on peripheral blood mononuclear cells (PBMCs), taken at new diagnosis, from a patient treated with antithyroid drugs. Receptor source: a woman under 30 with Graves disease.

This clonotype was seen more than once but under ten times. The chain links TRBV5-1 to TRBJ2-7, with TRBD2 matching 7 bases. J was trimmed by 3 bases and V by 5 bases; bases with no gene match: 8. The V gene's germline CDR1 is SGHRS and CDR2 YFSETQ. The CDR3 has 14 amino acids. This CDR3 reads CASRDGTIYYEQYF. The CDR3 DNA sequence: TGCGCCAGCAGGGACGGGACTATCTACTACGAGCAGTACTTC.

V is TRBV3-1 and J is TRBJ2-4; 12 bases agree with TRBD1. This CDR3 has 16 amino acids. Trimming cost V 3 bases and J 4 bases; bases outside gene matches: 4. Germline V CDR1 and CDR2: LGHDT, YNNKEL (reference sequence). The CDR3 reads CASSQGQGALKNIQYF. As DNA, the CDR3 is TGTGCCAGCAGCCAGGGACAGGGGGCGCTGAAAAACATTCAGTACTTC.

This clonotype occurred many times. This rearrangement joins TRBV27 to TRBJ2-1, with D maybe TRBD2 (5 bases). The V end was cut by 5 bases, the J end by 12 bases, with 17 bases between. This CDR3 has 13 amino acids. Germline values: CDR1 MNHEY, CDR2 SMNVEV (reference sequence). In nucleotides, the CDR3 is TGTGCCAGCAGTCTCGATCGGGGTGCAGGGCAGTTCTTC. Encoded protein: CASSLDRGAGQFF.

V gene TRBV6-2 or TRBV6-3 combines with J gene TRBJ2-2; no firm D call. The germline V gene encodes CDR1 MNHEY and CDR2 SVGEGT. Trimming pared 8 bases from V and 5 bases from J, leaving 18 bases between. CDR3 length equals 15 residues. CDR3 amino acids: CASRGPGANTGELFF. The CDR3, as DNA: TGTGCCAGCCGAGGTCCAGGAGCCAATACCGGGGAGCTGTTTTTT.

This clonotype was seen repeatedly, ten times or more. The gene calls are TRBV20-1 and TRBJ2-7; D remains unclear. This CDR3 has 14 amino acids. Germline V gives CDR1 DFQATT, CDR2 SNEGSKA (reference sequence). Between the trimmed V and J ends, which lost 0 bases and 3 bases, there was a span of 12 bases. The CDR3 DNA is TGCAGTGCTAGAGACCCCCGAAGGAGCTACGAGCAGTACTTC. It encodes CSARDPRRSYEQYF.

As to this clonotype: A junction end diverges from the germline sequence, so it may reflect a read error. This chain connects TRBV20-1 to TRBJ2-7; D gene ambiguous. There are 12 residues in the CDR3. CDR1 DFQATT and CDR2 SNEGSKA come from the germline V gene (reference sequence). Here the CDR3 DNA reads TGCAGTGCTAGTGGCTGGTCCTACGATCAGTACTTC. This gives the protein CSASGWSYDQYF.

About this clonotype: This may come from a read error, since a much larger clone is one base off. V usage is TRBV5-8 and J usage is TRBJ2-5, with D perhaps given as TRBD1 or TRBD2 (5 bases each). The CDR3 extends over 13 amino acids. Germline loops: CDR1 SGHTS, CDR2 YDEGEE. The ends were cut back, 0 bases at V and 6 bases at J, with 9 bases in the middle. CDR3 sequence reads: CASSLDEGKTQYF. CDR3 coding DNA: TGTGCCAGCAGCTTGGACGAGGGGAAGACCCAGTACTTC.

The chain carries TRBV3-1 and TRBJ2-2; 9 bases fit TRBD1. The CDR3 runs 16 residues. V gave up 2 bases and J gave up 4 bases; unmatched junction bases: 5. Germline V gives CDR1 LGHDT, CDR2 YNNKEL (reference sequence). The CDR3 here is CASSQLRDRVTGELFF. The CDR3 DNA follows: TGTGCCAGCAGCCAATTACGGGACAGGGTCACCGGGGAGCTGTTTTTT.

The rearrangement joins TRBV3-1 to TRBJ1-3, with unresolved D. Trimming stripped 3 bases from V and 0 bases from J, with 9 bases between. Germline values: CDR1 LGHDT, CDR2 YNNKEL (reference sequence). This CDR3 has 15 residues. The CDR3 sequence is CASSQRVNSGNTIYF. For the CDR3, the DNA is TGTGCCAGCAGCCAGCGGGTTAACTCTGGAAACACCATATATTTT.

The rearrangement joins TRBV7-9 to TRBJ2-3; 11 nucleotides align to TRBD2. The CDR3 totals 15 residues. CDR1 and CDR2 (germline): SEHNR, FQNEAQ (reference sequence). V lost 5 bases to trimming and J lost 2 bases; unmatched junction nucleotides: 3. The CDR3 nucleotides read TGTGCCAGCAGCCGACTAGCGGGACTCACAGATACGCAGTATTTT. Translating it yields CASSRLAGLTDTQYF.